This TCR beta chain was retrieved from a study of blood T cell repertoires in COVID-19. At the level of the study: Collection of acute and convalescent COVID-19 samples took place in the United States, Italy and Spain. Sample material is recorded as cDNA or gDNA derived from T cells, B-cell-depleted T cells, or PBMCs.

This clone has only a few counts. This CDR3 has 13 residues. Germline CDR1 MNHEY, CDR2 SMNVEV (reference sequence). The germline V and J ends were trimmed by 5 bases and 7 bases, with 15 bases remaining between them. Data came from immunoSEQ multiplex PCR; TCRdb stores just in-frame clones and leaves some out. The sample holds over 80,000 clones; roughly 90% are singletons and the top ten take approximately 1.2%. The chain uses TRBV27 and TRBJ2-7; D might be TRBD1 (5 bases). The sequenced sample consisted of peripheral blood. The source of this sequence is a man aged 80 or over with active or convalescent COVID-19. The chain's CDR3 is CASSPNLRQEQYF. The CDR3 bases are TGTGCCAGCAGTCCCAACTTAAGACAGGAGCAGTACTTC.